This entry is about one TCR beta chain. The CDR3 is 16 residues long. V lost 2 bases, J lost 5 bases, and 18 bases lay in between. Germline V gene lookup returns CDR1 SGHAT and CDR2 FQNNGV. The sample is drawn from a study of cytomegalovirus exposure and HLA in healthy donors. A multiplex PCR was run with 60 Vbeta primers and 13 Jbeta primers. The protocol was immunoSEQ multiplex PCR, while the TCRdb copy is restricted to in-frame clones and leaves out a portion. The data show approximately 110,000 clones, around two thirds seen once. This clonotype originated in a man aged 55 to 69 in good health and CMV-seropositive. Input material: PBMCs. The chain couples TRBV11-2 to TRBJ1-1; D unclear. The CDR3: CASSLYGPESGTEAFF. CDR3 bases: TGTGCCAGCAGCTTATATGGTCCGGAGAGTGGGACTGAAGCTTTCTTT. Looking up the rest from reference TRBV11-2 and TRBJ1-1 gives the full variable domain: EAGVAQSPRYKIIEKRQSVAFWCNPISGHATLYWYQQILGQGPKLLIQFQNNGVVDDSQLPKDRFSAERLKGVDSTLKIQPAKLEDSAVYLCASSLYGPESGTEAFFGQGTRLTVV.